The subject of this entry is one T cell receptor (beta chain). The data were produced by immunoSEQ multiplex PCR, yet TCRdb's version contains in-frame clones alone and is incomplete. In the table there are about 2.4 million clones, 80% to 95% of which are singletons. These data are taken from a study of shared clonotypes between healthy human individuals. Study summary: Per donor, three plates held CD4 naive cells, three held CD4 memory, two held CD8 naive and one held CD8 memory.

The clonotype was recovered from a man aged 18 to 35 in good health. Some clones in this sample may be carry-over from other donors' samples. Sequenced input: naive CD4+ T cells from PBMCs. Subset given: CD45RA+ positively selected.

The DNA for the CDR3 is TGTGCCAGCAGCCCGAATTGGGGCAGCACCTACGAGCAGTACTTC. This sequence encodes CASSPNWGSTYEQYF. The chain couples TRBV7-2 to TRBJ2-7, with a tentative D call TRBD1 (5 bases). V was trimmed by 5 bases and J by 2 bases, leaving 16 bases between them. Germline CDR1 is SGHTA and CDR2 is FQGNSA. This CDR3 has 15 residues.